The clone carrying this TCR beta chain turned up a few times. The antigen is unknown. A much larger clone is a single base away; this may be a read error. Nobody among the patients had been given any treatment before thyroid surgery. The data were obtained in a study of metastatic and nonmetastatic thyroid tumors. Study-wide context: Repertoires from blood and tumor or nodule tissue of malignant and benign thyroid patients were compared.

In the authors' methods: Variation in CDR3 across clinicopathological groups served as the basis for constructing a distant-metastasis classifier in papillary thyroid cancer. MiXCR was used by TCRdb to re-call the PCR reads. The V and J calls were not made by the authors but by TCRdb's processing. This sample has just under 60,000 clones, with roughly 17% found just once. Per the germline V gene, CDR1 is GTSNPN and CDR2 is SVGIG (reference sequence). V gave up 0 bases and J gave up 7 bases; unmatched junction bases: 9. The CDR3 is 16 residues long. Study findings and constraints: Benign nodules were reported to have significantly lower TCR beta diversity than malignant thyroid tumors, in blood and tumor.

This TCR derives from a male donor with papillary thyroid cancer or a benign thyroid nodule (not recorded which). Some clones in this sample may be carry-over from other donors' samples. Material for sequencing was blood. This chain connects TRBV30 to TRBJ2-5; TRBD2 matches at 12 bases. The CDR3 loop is CAWSVPGLAGLVTQYF. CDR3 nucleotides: TGTGCCTGGAGTGTCCCCGGACTAGCGGGACTCGTGACCCAGTACTTC.